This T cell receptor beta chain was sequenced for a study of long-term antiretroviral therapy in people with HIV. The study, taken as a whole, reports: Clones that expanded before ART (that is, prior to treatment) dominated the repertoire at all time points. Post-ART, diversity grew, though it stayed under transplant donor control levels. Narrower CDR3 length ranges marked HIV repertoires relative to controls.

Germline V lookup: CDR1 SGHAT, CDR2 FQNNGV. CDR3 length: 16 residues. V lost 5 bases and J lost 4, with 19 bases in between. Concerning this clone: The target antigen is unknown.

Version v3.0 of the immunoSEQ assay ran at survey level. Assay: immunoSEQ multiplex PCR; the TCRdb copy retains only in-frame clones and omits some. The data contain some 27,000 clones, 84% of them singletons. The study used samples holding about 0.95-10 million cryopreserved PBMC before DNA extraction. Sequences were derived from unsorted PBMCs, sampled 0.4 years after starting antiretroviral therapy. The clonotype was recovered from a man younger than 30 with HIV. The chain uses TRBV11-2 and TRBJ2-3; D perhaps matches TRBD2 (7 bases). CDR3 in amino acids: CASSPFPGGGADTQYF. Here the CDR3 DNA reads TGTGCCAGCAGCCCATTCCCGGGGGGCGGGGCAGATACGCAGTATTTT.